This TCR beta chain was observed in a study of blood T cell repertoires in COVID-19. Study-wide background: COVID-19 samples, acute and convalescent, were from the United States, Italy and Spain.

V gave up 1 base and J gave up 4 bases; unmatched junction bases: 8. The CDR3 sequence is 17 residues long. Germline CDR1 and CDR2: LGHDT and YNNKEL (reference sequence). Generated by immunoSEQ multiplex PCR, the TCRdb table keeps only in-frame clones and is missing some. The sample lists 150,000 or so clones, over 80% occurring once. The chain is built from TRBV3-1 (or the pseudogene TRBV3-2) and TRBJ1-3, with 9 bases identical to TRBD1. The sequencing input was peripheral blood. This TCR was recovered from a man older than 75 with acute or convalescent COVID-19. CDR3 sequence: CASSQGGDRVSGNTIYF. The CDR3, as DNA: TGTGCCAGCAGCCAAGGGGGGGACAGGGTTTCGGGAAACACCATATATTTT.